The clone carrying this T cell receptor (beta chain) was found a few times. The sample is drawn from a study of blood T cell repertoires in COVID-19. Original methodology: For nucleated cells, counts were estimated from reference gene primer amplification. Only in-frame clones appear in the TCRdb table, and some are missing; sequencing was by immunoSEQ multiplex PCR. Clonal size and the V and J genes are those of that table, whereas D and trimming came from the DNA. The repertoire holds approximately 150,000 clones, approximately 84% seen once, with around 1.2% in the top ten. The germline CDR1 and CDR2 sequences are SGHTA and FQGTGA. The CDR3 consists of 13 residues. The V end lost 5 bases, the J end lost 4 bases, and 11 bases lay between the germline ends.

The chain is built from TRBV7-3 and TRBJ1-1; D unclear. This clonotype was sampled from a human donor with acute COVID-19. The donor label of this sample is uncertain. The sequenced sample was PBMCs or T cells enriched from blood (not recorded which). CDR3: CASSADWGTEAFF. CDR3 sequence (DNA): TGTGCCAGCAGCGCGGACTGGGGCACTGAAGCTTTCTTT. Full variable domain (outside the CDR3, taken from reference TRBV7-3 and TRBJ1-1): GAGVSQTPSNKVTEKGKYVELRCDPISGHTALYWYRQSLGQGPEFLIYFQGTGAADDSGLPNDRFFAVRPEGSVSTLKIQRTERGDSAVYLCASSADWGTEAFFGQGTRLTVV.